This T cell receptor beta chain is from a study of CD8 T cells in ankylosing spondylitis. Study-level findings and limits: The study looked at matched synovial fluid samples from ankylosing spondylitis patients. Disease-linked clones were reported to be significantly enriched there. Ankylosing spondylitis blood appeared to be characterized by a TCR beta motif of several highly homologous variants. Relatively rare in peripheral blood, disease-linked clones were also CD8+. Existing reports had already noted some motif variants in reactive arthritis synovial fluid and blood.

This clonotype was detected many times. Its matching antigen is unknown. Germline-derived CDR1 and CDR2 are ENHRY and SYGVKD. V shed 6 bases, J shed 0 bases, and the junction held 10 bases outside the gene matches. The CDR3 covers 17 residues. Researchers built TCR beta libraries using quantitative 5'-RACE with molecular barcodes. Using its own MiXCR run on the 5' RACE reads, TCRdb lists one record per CDR3 protein. The sample shows some 840,000 distinct CDR3 sequences, about 10% of them seen only once. The chain is built from TRBV10-3 and TRBJ1-3, with 8 bases aligning to TRBD1. The sequenced sample was blood, either unsorted or a sorted T cell fraction (not recorded which). The TCR sequence derives from a male donor with ankylosing spondylitis. CDR3 bases: TGTGCCATCAGAAGACAGGGGACCACAATCTCTGGAAACACCATATATTTT. It encodes CAIRRQGTTISGNTIYF.